This TCR beta chain came from a study of T-cell memory formation after mild COVID-19 (TCRdb year 2021). With regard to the full study: Most TCR sequence clusters were specific to one of the two donors. In a couple of donors, T-cell clones that expanded and contracted after mild COVID-19 were tracked by sequencing TCRalpha and TCRbeta repertoires over time. The cohort comprised two young, previously healthy adult volunteers, one female and one male. Broad study findings and their caveats: Contracting CD4+ clones turned up mainly in the CM and EM memory subsets, whereas EMRA was where CD8+ clones were enriched. The study covered only a couple of mild cases, and larger cohorts including severe cases with pre-infection samples were considered necessary. The second-wave clones that peaked on day 37 were not confirmed to be SARS-CoV-2 specific. Clones that contracted from day 15 to 85 showed balanced CD4/CD8 phenotypes, whereas a second wave of clones that expanded from day 15 to 37 leaned towards CD4+. Some responding clones were detected in pre-infection memory, which suggested that pre-existing cross-reactive memory T cells had joined the SARS-CoV-2 response.

Counted from cysteine to phenylalanine, this CDR3 has 16 amino acids. This entry keeps only the CDR3 DNA: 48 bases, framed from base 1. The CDR1 and CDR2 encoded by the germline V gene (reference sequence) are LNHNV and YYDKDF. Trimming at the junction amounts to 0 bases on V and 1 base on J, and the germline ends lie 13 bases apart. As for this clonotype: Its antigen remains undetermined. Base qualities were left out, and no much larger clone turns up one base away.

Sequencing was performed on an Illumina NovaSeq 6000. Using 5'RACE with constant-segment primers, TCRalpha and TCRbeta cDNA libraries were constructed, with sample barcodes and unique molecular identifiers added in the process. RNA was extracted from every sample with Trizol reagent. Library amplification was performed in two PCR steps, and a second sample barcode and Illumina TruSeq adapters were introduced in the second step. The libraries were sequenced on an Illumina NovaSeq using 2 x 150 bp paired-end reads. In the source study's methods: With migec v1.2.7, reads were demultiplexed and then collapsed into UMI-guided consensus sequences. Using mixcr v2.1.11, UMI consensuses were aligned to TRA and TRB V and J templates and then assembled into clonotypes. Clonotypes were classified as expanded or contracted when called significant by both edgeR and NoisET, with noise models trained on biological replicates. For edgeR calls, the thresholds were a false discovery rate-adjusted p below 0.01 and a log2 fold-change of 1. PCA with hierarchical clustering of max-normalized trajectories of the 1000 most abundant clonotypes was used as exploratory dynamics analysis. Separately sequenced CD4+ and CD8+ repertoires were used to assign a CD4 or CD8 phenotype to each responding clone. TCRdb reprocessed the public reads (quality trimming at Q25 with fastp, clone calling with MiXCR) and kept in-frame beta chains. Rows are unified per CDR3 protein, each entry keeping the most common DNA and genes. TCRdb, rather than the study authors, made the V and J calls. The sample data list just over 400,000 distinct CDR3 sequences, and about a quarter of these were observed just once. Of the sample, 13% is held by the ten largest clones.

PBMCs were isolated by Ficoll-Paque density gradient centrifugation. The sequence was obtained from an adult woman who had mild COVID-19 (a few samples of this study predate the infection). The sample titles of this study are shuffled in the database, so cell type and time point are left out; the donor was told from shared clones. The rearrangement joined TRBV15 to TRBJ2-7, and the D gene may be TRBD2, 5 bases matching. Material for sequencing was PBMCs or a T cell subset sorted from them (not recorded which). The CDR3 region: CATSRDLPGVSYEQYF. The DNA is as follows: TGTGCCACCAGCAGAGATCTGCCCGGGGTATCCTACGAGCAGTACTTC.